The following is a TCR beta chain sequence with its context. Its antigen is unidentified. Relative to the germline gene, one junction end is altered; a read error may explain this. The CDR3 regions of TCR beta were amplified from RNA transcripts. A set of HTBI primers served as the primers for a first-round RT-PCR of the TCR CDR3. TCRdb reprocessed the multiplex PCR reads with MiXCR, giving one entry per CDR3 protein. The sample carries a few hundred thousand distinct CDR3 sequences, approximately 13% recorded once. The CDR3 has 15 residues. Germline assignment: CDR1 SGHTA and CDR2 FQGNSA. The entry originates in a study of T cells in Graves' hyperthyroidism and ophthalmopathy. Study conclusions and caveats: Through a model of 13 V-J features, ophthalmopathy was separated from stable hyperthyroidism.

The sequenced sample was blood. The gene calls are TRBV7-2 and TRBJ2-7; TRBD1 aligns across 8 bases. The TCR was taken from a woman in her 30s with Graves' hyperthyroidism that later progressed to Graves' ophthalmopathy. Written as DNA, the CDR3 is TGTGCCAGCAGTTCAAGGACAGGGTCCTCCCACGAGCAGTACTTC. It specifies CASSSRTGSSHEQYF. The full variable domain, completed using reference TRBV7-2 and TRBJ2-7, is GAGVSQSPSNKVTEKGKDVELRCDPISGHTALYWYRQSLGQGLEFLIYFQGNSAPDKSGLPSDRFSAERTGGSVSTLTIQRTQQEDSAVYLCASSSRTGSSHEQYFGPGTRLTVT.